This is a list of T cell receptor beta chains from one sample in a study of shared clonotypes between healthy human individuals. Only in-frame clones appear in the TCRdb table, and some are missing; sequencing was by immunoSEQ multiplex PCR. The sample lists more than 2 million clones; approximately 95% were seen once. The sequenced sample consisted of naive CD4+ T cells sorted from blood. Every receptor here comes from a man between 18 and 35 years old in good health. Each CDR3 is given with its conserved first and last residue. A D gene is named only where the DNA matches it firmly. Clone size is shown for a subset of rows, as once, few, many or a class of expanded clone.

D: TRBD1
V: TRBV10-2
size: .
J: TRBJ1-1
length: 15
DNA: TGCGCCAGCAGTGGGACAGGGGGCGGGACCACTGAAGCTTTCTTT
CDR3: CASSGTGGGTTEAFF

D: TRBD2
V: TRBV6-5
size: .
J: TRBJ2-3
length: 15
DNA: TGTGCCAGCAGTTACTCCGGCGGGAGCTGGGATACGCAGTATTTT
CDR3: CASSYSGGSWDTQYF

D: .
V: TRBV27
size: .
J: TRBJ2-5
length: 15
DNA: TGTGCCAGCAGTTTAACGGCCGTGGGTGTGGGGACCCAGTACTTC
CDR3: CASSLTAVGVGTQYF

D: .
V: TRBV27
size: .
J: TRBJ2-3
length: 16
DNA: TGTGCCAGCAGTCCCCCCCCGTTCCTCCGCACAGATACGCAGTATTTT
CDR3: CASSPPPFLRTDTQYF

D: .
V: TRBV30
size: few
J: TRBJ1-2
length: 15
DNA: TGTGCCTGGAGTGCACCCAGTGGGGTACGCTATGGCTACACCTTC
CDR3: CAWSAPSGVRYGYTF

D: TRBD1
V: TRBV10-3
size: .
J: TRBJ1-1
length: 14
DNA: TGTGCCATCAGTCTCAGGGGGCAAATCGCTGAAGCTTTCTTT
CDR3: CAISLRGQIAEAFF

D: TRBD1
V: TRBV5-1
size: .
J: TRBJ2-1
length: 14
DNA: TGCGCCAGCAGTTTGGGGACAGGGACCAATGAGCAGTTCTTC
CDR3: CASSLGTGTNEQFF

D: .
V: TRBV5-1
size: many
J: TRBJ1-2
length: 13
DNA: TGCGCCAGCAGCTCTGGTGCGGACTATGGCTACACCTTC
CDR3: CASSSGADYGYTF

D: TRBD2
V: TRBV5-1
size: .
J: TRBJ2-1
length: 16
DNA: TGCGCCAGCAGCTTGGGCCTAGCGGGATCCTACAATGAGCAGTTCTTC
CDR3: CASSLGLAGSYNEQFF

D: .
V: TRBV13
size: .
J: TRBJ2-2
length: 14
DNA: TGTGCCAGCAGCTTAGGGGGCGGCACCGGGGAGCTGTTTTTT
CDR3: CASSLGGGTGELFF

D: .
V: TRBV30
size: .
J: TRBJ2-4
length: 13
DNA: TGTGCCTGGAGTACGGTAGTAAGAAACATTCAGTACTTC
CDR3: CAWSTVVRNIQYF

D: .
V: TRBV2
size: .
J: TRBJ2-3
length: 14
DNA: TGTGCCAGCAGGTCAGGGGGGTATACAGATACGCAGTATTTT
CDR3: CASRSGGYTDTQYF

D: .
V: TRBV5-8
size: .
J: TRBJ2-7
length: 15
DNA: TGTGCCAGCACCACTCGGCCAGGGCAGTCCTACGAGCAGTACTTC
CDR3: CASTTRPGQSYEQYF

D: .
V: TRBV6-4
size: .
J: TRBJ1-5
length: 13
DNA: TGTGCCAGCAGTGAAATCTATGGTCAGCCCCAGCATTTT
CDR3: CASSEIYGQPQHF

D: .
V: TRBV9
size: .
J: TRBJ1-3
length: 16
DNA: TGTGCCAGCAGCGTAGGTCCTGGGGGGTCTGGAAACACCATATATTTT
CDR3: CASSVGPGGSGNTIYF

D: TRBD2
V: TRBV7-6
size: once
J: TRBJ2-1
length: 15
DNA: TGTGCCAGCAGCTTAGAGGGGACTAGTCACAATGAGCAGTTCTTC
CDR3: CASSLEGTSHNEQFF

D: .
V: TRBV6-5
size: .
J: TRBJ2-3
length: 15
DNA: TGTGCCAGCAGTTATACCCCCCGGAGTCCCGATACGCAGTATTTT
CDR3: CASSYTPRSPDTQYF

D: .
V: TRBV27
size: .
J: TRBJ1-5
length: 15
DNA: TGTGCCAGCAGTTTAGAGGGAATGGGCAATCAGCCCCAGCATTTT
CDR3: CASSLEGMGNQPQHF

D: .
V: TRBV19
size: .
J: TRBJ2-5
length: 14
DNA: TGTGCCAGTAGTATAGGGGGACCGGGAGAGACCCAGTACTTC
CDR3: CASSIGGPGETQYF

D: TRBD1
V: TRBV23-1
size: many
J: TRBJ1-2
length: 12
DNA: TGCGCCAGCCGACAGGGAAACTATGGCTACACCTTC
CDR3: CASRQGNYGYTF

D: TRBD1
V: TRBV5-1
size: .
J: TRBJ1-5
length: 15
DNA: TGCGCCAGCAGCTTCGACAGGGTAGTAGGTCAGCCCCAGCATTTT
CDR3: CASSFDRVVGQPQHF

D: .
V: TRBV5-1
size: few
J: TRBJ1-1
length: 14
DNA: TGCGCCAGCAGCTTGAACAGGCCGAACACTGAAGCTTTCTTT
CDR3: CASSLNRPNTEAFF

D: .
V: TRBV7-7
size: .
J: TRBJ2-3
length: 13
DNA: TGTGCTAGCAGCATCTCTAGCACAGATACGCAGTATTTT
CDR3: CASSISSTDTQYF

D: .
V: TRBV4-2
size: .
J: TRBJ2-1
length: 15
DNA: TGTGCCAGCAGCCGATTACAGGGTCTGGCCAATGAGCAGTTCTTC
CDR3: CASSRLQGLANEQFF

D: .
V: TRBV4-1
size: .
J: TRBJ1-4
length: 16
DNA: TGCGCCAGCAGCCGAGGAGGGGAAGCAACTAATGAAAAACTGTTTTTT
CDR3: CASSRGGEATNEKLFF

D: .
V: TRBV5-1
size: .
J: TRBJ1-4
length: 16
DNA: TGCGCCAGCAGCCCAGCGGGGGTTCCGGAACGGGGAAAACTGTTTTTT
CDR3: CASSPAGVPERGKLFF

D: TRBD1
V: TRBV4-3
size: .
J: TRBJ2-7
length: 14
DNA: TGCGCCAGCAGCCAGGTGGACAGGCTTGGCGAGCAGTACTTC
CDR3: CASSQVDRLGEQYF

D: .
V: TRBV18
size: .
J: TRBJ1-2
length: 13
DNA: TGTGCCAGCTCACCACGGGGCGACTATGGCTACACCTTC
CDR3: CASSPRGDYGYTF

D: .
V: TRBV19
size: .
J: TRBJ2-7
length: 11
DNA: TGTGCCAGTAGTCGTTTCGGGGAGCAGTACTTC
CDR3: CASSRFGEQYF

D: .
V: TRBV7-2
size: .
J: TRBJ2-7
length: 12
DNA: TGTGCCAGCAGCTTACCCTCCTACGAGCAGTACTTC
CDR3: CASSLPSYEQYF

D: TRBD2
V: TRBV5-1
size: .
J: TRBJ2-7
length: 15
DNA: TGCGCCAGCAGCTTTGCACTAGCGGGGTACTACGAGCAGTACTTC
CDR3: CASSFALAGYYEQYF

D: .
V: TRBV25-1
size: .
J: TRBJ2-5
length: 17
DNA: TGTGCCAGCAGTGACCATGGGGGGGCCCAGAGTCAAGAGACCCAGTACTTC
CDR3: CASSDHGGAQSQETQYF

D: TRBD1
V: TRBV6-1
size: .
J: TRBJ2-2
length: 15
DNA: TGTGCCAGCAGTGCACAGGGGGCCGACACCGGGGAGCTGTTTTTT
CDR3: CASSAQGADTGELFF

D: .
V: TRBV5-5
size: once
J: TRBJ1-1
length: 15
DNA: TGTGCCAGCAGCTTGGAGGGCAGGACCTTCACTGAAGCTTTCTTT
CDR3: CASSLEGRTFTEAFF

D: .
V: TRBV6-6
size: .
J: TRBJ2-2
length: 15
DNA: TGTGCCAGCAGTTACGAAAGGGTCGGCACCGGGGAGCTGTTTTTT
CDR3: CASSYERVGTGELFF

D: .
V: TRBV28
size: .
J: TRBJ1-1
length: 13
DNA: TGTGCCAGCAGTTTACGCGAGAACACTGAAGCTTTCTTT
CDR3: CASSLRENTEAFF

D: .
V: TRBV7-9
size: .
J: TRBJ1-2
length: 13
DNA: TGTGCCAGCAGCTTGGAGCAATCCTATGGCTACACCTTC
CDR3: CASSLEQSYGYTF

D: TRBD1
V: TRBV5-6
size: .
J: TRBJ2-2
length: 18
DNA: TGTGCCAGCAGCTTCACTCTGACAGGGAAACAGAACACCGGGGAGCTGTTTTTT
CDR3: CASSFTLTGKQNTGELFF

D: TRBD1
V: TRBV19
size: .
J: TRBJ1-1
length: 14
DNA: TGTGCCAGTAGTATAGCCCCGACAGGGTCTGAAGCTTTCTTT
CDR3: CASSIAPTGSEAFF

D: .
V: TRBV5-1
size: .
J: TRBJ2-5
length: 13
DNA: TGCGCCAGCAGCTTGACCTGGAGGGAGACCCAGTACTTC
CDR3: CASSLTWRETQYF

D: TRBD2
V: TRBV5-4
size: .
J: TRBJ2-2
length: 16
DNA: TGTGCCAGCAGCTCTTTAGCGGGAGGGGACACCGGGGAGCTGTTTTTT
CDR3: CASSSLAGGDTGELFF

D: .
V: TRBV10-2
size: .
J: TRBJ1-1
length: 13
DNA: TGCGCCAGCAGTGAGTCTGGGAGGAGTTTAGCTTTCTTT
CDR3: CASSESGRSLAFF

D: .
V: TRBV29-1
size: .
J: TRBJ1-1
length: 13
DNA: TGCAGCGTTGATGGGGTAGGGCCGACTGAAGCTTTCTTT
CDR3: CSVDGVGPTEAFF

D: TRBD2
V: TRBV28
size: few
J: TRBJ2-3
length: 17
DNA: TGTGCCAGCAGTTTTCGGGGGGAGGTGTCTAGAGTCGATACGCAGTATTTT
CDR3: CASSFRGEVSRVDTQYF

D: TRBD1
V: TRBV28
size: .
J: TRBJ2-7
length: 14
DNA: TGTGCCAGCAGTTTGCCGACAGGGGCCCAAAGCAAGTACTTC
CDR3: CASSLPTGAQSKYF

D: .
V: TRBV28
size: .
J: TRBJ1-1
length: 13
DNA: TGTGCCAGCAGTTTAGAGATTGGGACTGAAGCTTTCTTT
CDR3: CASSLEIGTEAFF

D: TRBD2
V: TRBV6-5
size: once
J: TRBJ2-7
length: 14
DNA: TGTGCCAGCAGTTACCTAGCGGTGGGCTACGAGCAGTACTTC
CDR3: CASSYLAVGYEQYF

D: .
V: TRBV6-1
size: .
J: TRBJ1-1
length: 14
DNA: TGTGCCAGCAGTGTGCAGACAATGAACACTGAAGCTTTCTTT
CDR3: CASSVQTMNTEAFF

D: .
V: TRBV7-2
size: once
J: TRBJ1-1
length: 12
DNA: TGTGCCAGCAGCCTAAGTCCTTCTGAAGCTTTCTTT
CDR3: CASSLSPSEAFF

D: .
V: TRBV7-2
size: .
J: TRBJ2-7
length: 14
DNA: TGTGCCAGCAGCTTAGGGGTGAGCTTCTACGAGCAGTACTTC
CDR3: CASSLGVSFYEQYF

D: .
V: TRBV5-6
size: once
J: TRBJ2-3
length: 15
DNA: TGTGCCAGCAGCTTCGACACCAGTAGCACAGATACGCAGTATTTT
CDR3: CASSFDTSSTDTQYF

D: TRBD1
V: TRBV4-1
size: .
J: TRBJ2-1
length: 14
DNA: TGCGCCAGCAGGACGACAGGGACCTACAATGAGCAGTTCTTC
CDR3: CASRTTGTYNEQFF